The clone carrying this T cell receptor beta chain was counted a few times. Its antigen is undetermined. The data stem from a study of blood T cells in healthy people across ages. Alongside a J-beta primer mix, a sample-barcoded 5' primer served in a second PCR lasting about 7 to 12 cycles. Each cDNA was tagged by a template-switch adaptor containing 12 random nucleotides. MiXCR was run by TCRdb on the 5' RACE reads, yielding one entry per CDR3 protein. The profile covers 780,000 or so distinct CDR3 sequences, with 56% appearing a single time and about a quarter taken by the ten largest. Every donor provided 9.5 to 10 milliliters of peripheral blood. A minimum of 5 micrograms of total RNA was extracted per sample. Study-level findings and limits: Changes seen in expanded clonotypes were possibly confounded by donor CMV status left unknown.

Trimming at V came to 5 bases and at J to 7 bases, leaving 8 bases not matched to a gene. The CDR3 extends over 13 amino acids. Germline V lookup: CDR1 SGHTA, CDR2 FQGNSA. The chain employs TRBV7-2 and TRBJ2-7, with 7 nucleotides matching TRBD1. Sequenced sample: blood. This clonotype was sampled from a man aged 40-50 years in good health. This chain's CDR3 is CASSPGQRLEQYF. CDR3 DNA: TGTGCCAGCAGCCCGGGACAGCGCCTGGAGCAGTACTTC.